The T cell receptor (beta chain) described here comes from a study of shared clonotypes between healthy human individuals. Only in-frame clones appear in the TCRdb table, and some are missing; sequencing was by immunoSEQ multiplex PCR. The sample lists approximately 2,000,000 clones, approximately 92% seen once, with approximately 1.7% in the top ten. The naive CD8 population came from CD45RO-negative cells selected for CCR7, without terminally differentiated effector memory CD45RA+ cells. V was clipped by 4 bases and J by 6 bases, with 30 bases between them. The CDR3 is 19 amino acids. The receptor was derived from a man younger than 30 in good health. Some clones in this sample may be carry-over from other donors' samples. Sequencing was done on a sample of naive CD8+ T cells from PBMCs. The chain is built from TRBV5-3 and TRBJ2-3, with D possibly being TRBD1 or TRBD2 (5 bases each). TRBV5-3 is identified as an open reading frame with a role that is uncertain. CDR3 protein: CARSPFRDEPLSPEDTQYF. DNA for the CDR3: TGTGCCAGAAGCCCTTTTCGGGACGAACCTTTGTCGCCCGAGGATACGCAGTATTTT.